One and the same sample provided the 25 T cell receptor beta chains below, sequenced in a study of blood T cell repertoires in COVID-19 (dated by TCRdb to 2019 to 2021). Library creation used the immunoSEQ multiplex PCR assay. TCRdb stores this immuneACCESS table with in-frame sequences only. Part of the clones is absent; in the studies checked, under half of the shortfall reflects unresolved V genes, and no reason is known for the rest. The sample profile shows more than 40,000 clones; roughly 83% of them were found once. The ten largest clones represent 4.4% of the sample. Sequenced: peripheral blood. The origin of the receptors is a middle-aged man with active COVID-19.

The chain recombines TRBV5-6 with TRBJ1-1; 7 nucleotides line up with TRBD1. V was pared by 3 bases and J by 10 bases, with 9 bases of the junction left unmatched. Germline V gene data show CDR1 as SGHDT and CDR2 as YYEEEE. The CDR3 extends over 13 amino acids. Here the CDR3 reads CASSWGRGLVAFF. The CDR3 nucleotides are TGTGCCAGCAGCTGGGGAAGGGGGCTGGTAGCTTTCTTT.

The V call is TRBV7-9, the J call TRBJ2-7, with 7 bases lining up with TRBD1. The junction had 8 bases not matched to a gene; V was cut back by 3 bases and J by 3 bases. Germline CDR1 and CDR2: SEHNR and FQNEAQ (reference sequence). The CDR3 has 15 residues. The CDR3 bases are TGTGCCAGCAGCTTCTCGACAGGGCGAAACTACGAGCAGTACTTC. It is translated as CASSFSTGRNYEQYF.

The gene calls are TRBV6-5 and TRBJ2-3; the D gene is possibly TRBD2 (5 bases). The CDR3 runs 15 residues. Germline assignment: CDR1 MNHEY and CDR2 SVGAGI. V lost 7 bases to trimming and J lost 5 bases, with 19 bases between them. The CDR3 DNA follows: TGTGCCAGCACCCCAGGACGGCTTACTAGAGATACGCAGTATTTT. Protein: CASTPGRLTRDTQYF.

The chain couples TRBV5-1 to TRBJ2-3; unclear D gene. The CDR3 is made up of 14 amino acids. Germline values: CDR1 SGHRS, CDR2 YFSETQ. With 0 bases removed from V and 2 bases from J, the gap between germline ends came to 7 bases. CDR3 region: CASSLGQDTDTQYF. CDR3 DNA sequence: TGCGCCAGCAGCTTGGGTCAGGACACAGATACGCAGTATTTT.

Concerning this clone: At one end the junction does not follow the germline gene, possibly because of a read error. J is TRBJ2-2 and V is TRBV5-1; D is possibly TRBD1 (6 bases). Germline loops: CDR1 SGHRS, CDR2 YFSETQ. The CDR3 consists of 14 residues. In DNA, the CDR3 is TGCGCTAGCAGCACCTCACAGGGAACCGGGGAGCTGTTTTTT. Protein sequence: CASSTSQGTGELFF.

This chain links TRBV10-3 with TRBJ2-2, with 7 bases aligning to TRBD1. Trimming removed 8 bases from V and 4 bases from J; junction bases left unmatched: 7. The CDR3 length is 14 residues. CDR1 is ENHRY, CDR2 SYGVKD, per germline. CDR3 amino acids: CAIADRVITGELFF. For the CDR3, the DNA is TGTGCCATCGCTGACAGGGTAATCACCGGGGAGCTGTTTTTT.

The J gene is TRBJ1-6, the V gene TRBV6-2 or TRBV6-3; D call uncertain. Germline V gene data show CDR1 as MNHEY and CDR2 as SVGEGT. Between the trimmed V and J ends, which lost 0 bases and 8 bases, there was a span of 11 bases. The CDR3 is 15 residues long. Here the CDR3 reads CASSYSTLRDSPLHF. The CDR3 nucleotides read TGTGCCAGCAGTTACTCCACTCTACGAGATTCACCCCTCCACTTT.

This chain uses TRBV6-5 with TRBJ1-6, with D uncertain. The V gene lost 8 bases and the J gene lost 13 bases, with 15 bases spanning the gap. This CDR3 comprises 12 residues. CDR1 is MNHEY, CDR2 SVGAGI, per germline. Written as DNA, the CDR3 is TGTGCCAGCCGAGGGTTTTTGGGGCCCCTCCACTTT. Translation gives CASRGFLGPLHF.

The rearrangement links TRBV9 to TRBJ1-3; the match to TRBD1 covers 7 bases. Germline-derived CDR1 and CDR2 are SGDLS and YYNGEE. The V gene end was trimmed by 0 bases and the J gene end by 4 bases; junction bases not matched to a gene: 7. The CDR3 covers 16 residues. In DNA form, the CDR3 reads TGTGCCAGCAGCGTAGACGGGACAGCGTACGGAAACACCATATATTTT. It specifies CASSVDGTAYGNTIYF.

The gene calls are TRBV19 and TRBJ2-1, with 7 bases lining up with TRBD1. V was pared by 2 bases and J by 10 bases, with 5 bases of the junction left unmatched. The CDR3 extends over 13 amino acids. CDR1 LNHDA and CDR2 SQIVND come from the germline V gene (reference sequence). CDR3 sequence: CASSITPGQEQFF. The CDR3 DNA reads TGTGCCAGTAGTATAACTCCGGGACAGGAGCAGTTCTTC.

This clone has a single count. No conserved phenylalanine or tryptophan is present at the end of the CDR3, so a read error is the likely explanation. This chain connects TRBV19 to TRBJ1-1; 8 bases map to TRBD1. The CDR3 covers 15 residues. After removal of 5 bases from V and 1 base from J, the junction contained 6 bases not matched to a gene. Germline assignment: CDR1 LNHDA and CDR2 SQIVND (reference sequence). In nucleotides, the CDR3 is TGTGCCAGTAGTTTCCAGGGGGCGCGGAACACTGAAGCTTTCCTC. This encodes CASSFQGARNTEAFL.

J is TRBJ1-1 and V is TRBV6-5; TRBD1 aligns across 8 bases. Trimming took 5 bases from V and 5 from J; bases not matched to a gene: 7. CDR3 length: 14 amino acids. From germline, CDR1 is MNHEY and CDR2 SVGAGI. Here the CDR3 reads CASSLRQGRTEAFF. CDR3 nucleotide sequence: TGTGCCAGCAGTCTTCGACAGGGGAGGACTGAAGCTTTCTTT.

Here the CDR3 DNA reads TGTGCCAGTAGTCCCAGTGGAGGGTTTAGCAATCAGCCCCAGCATTTT. Encoded protein: CASSPSGGFSNQPQHF. V is TRBV19 and J is TRBJ1-5, with D unclear. Germline V CDR1 and CDR2: LNHDA, SQIVND (reference sequence). The V and J ends lost 5 bases and 0 bases respectively, with 14 bases between them. The CDR3 runs to 16 residues.

This chain uses TRBV12-3 or TRBV12-4 with TRBJ1-2; D not certain. The CDR3 spans 13 residues. The ends were cut back, 1 base at V and 4 bases at J, with 7 bases in the middle. The CDR3 DNA reads as TGTGCCAGCAGTTTAGAAGGAGGCTATGGCTACACCTTC. This sequence encodes CASSLEGGYGYTF.

The chain joins TRBV27 to TRBJ2-7; D possibly corresponds to TRBD2 (6 bases). V lost 0 bases and J lost 1, with 7 bases in between. CDR3 length: 14 residues. CDR1 and CDR2 from the germline V gene are MNHEY and SMNVEV (reference sequence). DNA for the CDR3: TGTGCCAGCAGTTTATCGGCGGGATCCTACGAGCAGTACTTC. As protein: CASSLSAGSYEQYF.

This clone was recorded once. The chain has TRBV3-1 (or the pseudogene TRBV3-2) and TRBJ2-3; tentatively, D is TRBD2 (6 bases). Germline assignment: CDR1 LGHDT and CDR2 YNNKEL (reference sequence). The V end was cut by 3 bases, the J end by 3 bases, with 10 bases between. The CDR3 is 14 amino acids. This chain's CDR3 is CASSHLTRTDTQYF. For the CDR3, the DNA is TGTGCCAGCAGCCACTTGACTAGAACAGATACGCAGTATTTT.

The V call is TRBV28, the J call TRBJ1-3; no definite D call. The CDR3 length is 15 residues. V was trimmed by 7 bases and J by 0 bases, leaving 13 bases between them. Germline V CDR1 and CDR2: MDHEN, SYDVKM. The CDR3 DNA reads as TGTGCCAGCACCTTGGCGGATAGCTCTGGAAACACCATATATTTT. Translated, it gives CASTLADSSGNTIYF.

V gene TRBV21-1 combines with J gene TRBJ2-5; the table's D call of TRBD2 was not tested on the DNA. TRBV21-1 corresponds to a pseudogene. The CDR3 has 12 residues. Written as DNA, the CDR3 is TGTGCCAGCAGAAACTACCAGGAGACCCAGTACTTC. It is translated as CASRNYQETQYF.

The rearrangement links TRBV24-1 to TRBJ2-1; the D gene is possibly TRBD1 (6 bases). V was shortened by 3 bases and J by 6 bases, with 17 bases between the two germline ends. This CDR3 spans 16 amino acids. Looked up from germline, CDR1 is KGHDR and CDR2 is SFDVKD. As DNA, the CDR3 is TGTGCCACCAGTGATAAAAACAGGGCGGCTGGCAATGAGCAGTTCTTC. It yields the protein CATSDKNRAAGNEQFF.

J is TRBJ1-2 and V is TRBV19; D gene ambiguous. Germline V gene data show CDR1 as LNHDA and CDR2 as SQIVND (reference sequence). The CDR3 consists of 14 residues. Trimming pared 4 bases from V and 4 bases from J, leaving 13 bases between. The CDR3: CASSRSGGSYGYTF. Written as DNA, the CDR3 is TGTGCCAGTAGTAGGAGTGGCGGTTCCTATGGCTACACCTTC.

CDR3 sequence: CASSRGGGAREQYF. In DNA, the CDR3 is TGTGCCAGCAGCCGGGGCGGGGGGGCTCGCGAGCAGTACTTC. The V call is TRBV6-5, the J call TRBJ2-7, with TRBD2 matching 9 bases. Germline V CDR1 and CDR2: MNHEY, SVGAGI. The J segment lost 6 bases and the V segment lost 6 bases, leaving 9 bases of the junction unmatched. The CDR3 contains 14 residues.

The rearrangement joins TRBV28 to TRBJ2-7; TRBD2 is a possible D gene (5 bases). The CDR3 runs 14 residues. CDR1 and CDR2 (germline): MDHEN, SYDVKM. V lost 3 bases and J 4 bases, leaving 13 bases between the germline ends. The CDR3 spells CASSFSGYGYEQYF. As DNA, the CDR3 is TGTGCCAGCAGTTTTTCGGGGTATGGGTACGAGCAGTACTTC.

The chain uses TRBV5-1 and TRBJ1-4, with D maybe TRBD1 (5 bases). Germline lookup yields CDR1 SGHRS and CDR2 YFSETQ. This CDR3 contains 13 residues. V was clipped by 5 bases and J by 4 bases, with 9 bases between them. The CDR3 sequence: CASREGVNEKLFF. The CDR3 DNA reads as TGCGCCAGCAGGGAAGGGGTTAATGAAAAACTGTTTTTT.

This rearrangement joins TRBV7-2 to TRBJ1-2; D is perhaps TRBD1 (5 bases). The CDR3 sequence is 15 residues long. Looked up from germline, CDR1 is SGHTA and CDR2 is FQGNSA. V was shortened by 1 base and J by 0 bases, with 9 bases between the two germline ends. In DNA, the CDR3 is TGTGCCAGCAGCTTAGGACAGAACACTAACTATGGCTACACCTTC. The encoded protein is CASSLGQNTNYGYTF.

The chain uses TRBV11-2 and TRBJ2-3; possible D gene TRBD2, 5 bases. The CDR3 loop spans 16 amino acids. Trimming removed 4 bases from V and 2 bases from J, with 16 bases in between. CDR1 and CDR2 (germline): SGHAT, FQNNGV. For the CDR3, the DNA is TGTGCCAGCAGCTCGCAGCGGCGTTTAAACACAGATACGCAGTATTTT. It is translated as CASSSQRRLNTDTQYF.